This TCR beta chain was recorded in a study of beta chain features in type 1 diabetes. Study background: Sorted cell examination encompassed 100,000,000 or so cells across all samples.

Sequenced material consisted of expressed TCRB transcripts (all of the isolated RNA was reverse transcribed). Clones were sequenced by immunoSEQ multiplex PCR, and TCRdb holds only the in-frame ones, with some missing. The sample has 900,000 or so clones, roughly 16% seen once; the top ten hold 0.023%. This clone came up a few times. The antigen is unknown. Regarding the study as a whole: Researchers reported that naive, central memory and Treg TCRB repertoires appeared more similar in patients than in healthy donors.

Every donor provided one heparinised blood draw, which averaged approximately 120 mL. From germline, CDR1 is SGHDT and CDR2 YYEEEE. The V and J ends lost 2 bases and 6 bases respectively, with 18 bases between them. The CDR3 contains 16 residues. Input material: naive CD4+ T cells from blood. The TCR originated in a woman under 30 in good health. The chain carries TRBV5-6 and TRBJ1-3; D possibly corresponds to TRBD1 (5 bases). Here the CDR3 DNA reads TGTGCCAGCAGCTTCATTGGGGCGCCGGTCGAAAACACCATATATTTT. This translates into CASSFIGAPVENTIYF. The complete variable domain, with remaining parts taken from reference TRBV5-6 and TRBJ1-3, reads DAGVTQSPTHLIKTRGQQVTLRCSPKSGHDTVSWYQQALGQGPQFIFQYYEEEERQRGNFPDRFSGHQFPNYSSELNVNALLLGDSALYLCASSFIGAPVENTIYFGEGSWLTVV.